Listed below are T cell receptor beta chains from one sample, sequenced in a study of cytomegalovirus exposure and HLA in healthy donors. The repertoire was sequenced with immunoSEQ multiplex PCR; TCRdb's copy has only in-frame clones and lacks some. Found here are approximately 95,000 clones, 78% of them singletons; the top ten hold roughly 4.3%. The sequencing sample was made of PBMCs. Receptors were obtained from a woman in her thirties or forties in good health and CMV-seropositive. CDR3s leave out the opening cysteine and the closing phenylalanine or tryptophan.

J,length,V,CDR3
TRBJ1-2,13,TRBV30,AWRGQGALGNGYT
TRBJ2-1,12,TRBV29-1,SVELGLAGGEQF
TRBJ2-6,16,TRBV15,ATSRGETVASGANVLT
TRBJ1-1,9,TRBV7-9,ASSRNTEAF
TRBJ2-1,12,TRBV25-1,ASSDPRGGNEQF
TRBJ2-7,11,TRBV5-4,ASSLGPPYEQY
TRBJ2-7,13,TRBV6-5,ASSVERAGPYEQY
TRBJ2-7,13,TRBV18,ASSPTDWSSYEQY
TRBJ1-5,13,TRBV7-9,ASSRGQGNNQPQH
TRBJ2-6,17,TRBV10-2,ASSAKAGGLSSGANVLT
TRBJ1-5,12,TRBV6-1,ASSEKPNPQPQH
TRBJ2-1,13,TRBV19,ASIRTSGRANEQF
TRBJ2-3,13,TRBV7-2,ASSLQGLNTDTQY
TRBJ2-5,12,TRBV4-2,ASSTQLAGETQY
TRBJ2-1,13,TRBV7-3,ASSLEGARGNEQF
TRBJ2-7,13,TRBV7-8,ASSLPGTRTYEQY
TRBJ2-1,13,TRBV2,ASSRLAGGTNEQF
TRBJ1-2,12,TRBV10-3,AISDGGGNYGYT
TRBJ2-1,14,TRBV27,ASSFTVLSPLSEQF
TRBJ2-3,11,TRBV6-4,ASSDSGEGTQY
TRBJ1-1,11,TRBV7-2,ASSRGEDTEAF
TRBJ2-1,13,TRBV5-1,ASSLGTGSYNEQF
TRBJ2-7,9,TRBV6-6,ASSNLYEQY
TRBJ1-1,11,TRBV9,ASSVHSGTEAF
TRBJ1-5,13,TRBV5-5,ASSLRGGSNQPQH
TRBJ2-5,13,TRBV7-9,ASTSTRQTQETQY
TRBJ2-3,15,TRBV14,ASSQESAGLSTDTQY
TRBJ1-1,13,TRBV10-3,AISEQVDRGLGAF
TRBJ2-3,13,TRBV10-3,AISGRATSTDTQY
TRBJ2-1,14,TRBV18,ASSPLDRGRHNEQF
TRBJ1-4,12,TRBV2,ASSTGESNEKLF
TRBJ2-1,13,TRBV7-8,ASSGGAGGAETQF
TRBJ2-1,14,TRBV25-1,ASSRRQGATGNEQF
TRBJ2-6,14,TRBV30,AWRGGGRTGANVLT
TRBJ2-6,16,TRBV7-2,ASSLSGVGTAGANVLT
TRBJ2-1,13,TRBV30,AWSEAGAPYNEQF
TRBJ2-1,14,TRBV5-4,ASSSEDLAGGYEQF
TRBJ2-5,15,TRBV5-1,ASSLDPGGGFQETQY
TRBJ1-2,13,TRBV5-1,ASSLVSGGGYGYT
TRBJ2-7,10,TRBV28,ASIGTHHEQY
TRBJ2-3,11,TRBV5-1,ASNSGSTDTQY
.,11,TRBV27,ASSFGTGYEQY
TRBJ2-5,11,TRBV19,ASSIRGGETQY
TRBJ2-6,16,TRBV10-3,AISESGQGPSGANVLT
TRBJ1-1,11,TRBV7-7,ASSPISGRSFD
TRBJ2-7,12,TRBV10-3,ATSIAGGPYEQY
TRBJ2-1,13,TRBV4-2,ASSRGQGAGYEQF